This T cell receptor (beta chain) derives from a study of metastatic and nonmetastatic thyroid tumors. Study overall: Comparison of repertoires was carried out across blood and tumor or nodule tissue from malignant and benign thyroid patients.

Study outcomes and limitations: According to reports, the diversity of TCR beta was significantly higher in malignant thyroid tumors than in benign nodules, and this held in both blood and tumor samples.

TCRdb re-clonotyped the PCR reads through MiXCR. The table has approximately 24,000 clones, 20% to 25% seen once. The CDR3 sequence is 15 residues long. Trimming left V 3 bases short and J 0 bases short, with 12 bases between. CDR1 is SGHDN, CDR2 FVKESK, per germline. This clone was counted many times. Antigen: not known. No treatment had been given to any patient before thyroid surgery. This TCR came from a male donor with papillary thyroid cancer or a benign thyroid nodule (not recorded which). Some clones in this sample may be carry-over from other donors' samples. The sequenced sample was blood. J is TRBJ2-7 and V is TRBV14, with D tentatively TRBD1 or TRBD2 (5 bases each). CDR3 nucleotide sequence: TGTGCCAGCAGCCAGGCCGGGGCCTTCTCCTACGAGCAGTACTTC. As protein: CASSQAGAFSYEQYF.